The TCR beta chain under discussion was sequenced for a study of control samples from healthy donors and cancer patients. Measured with immunoSEQ multiplex PCR; TCRdb has only the in-frame clones, and not every one. The sample carries around 45,000 clones, about 75% recorded once. The sequencing input was formalin-fixed, paraffin-embedded tissue. The clonotype comes from a male donor with melanoma.

The CDR3 nucleotides are TGTGCCAGCAGTGTCTCAGGGGGTACCAGAGATACGCAGTATTTT. It codes for CASSVSGGTRDTQYF. This chain uses TRBV28 with TRBJ2-3, with 7 bases that match TRBD1. V was clipped by 5 bases and J by 5 bases; unmatched bases: 10. This CDR3 contains 15 residues. CDR1 MDHEN and CDR2 SYDVKM come from the germline V gene.